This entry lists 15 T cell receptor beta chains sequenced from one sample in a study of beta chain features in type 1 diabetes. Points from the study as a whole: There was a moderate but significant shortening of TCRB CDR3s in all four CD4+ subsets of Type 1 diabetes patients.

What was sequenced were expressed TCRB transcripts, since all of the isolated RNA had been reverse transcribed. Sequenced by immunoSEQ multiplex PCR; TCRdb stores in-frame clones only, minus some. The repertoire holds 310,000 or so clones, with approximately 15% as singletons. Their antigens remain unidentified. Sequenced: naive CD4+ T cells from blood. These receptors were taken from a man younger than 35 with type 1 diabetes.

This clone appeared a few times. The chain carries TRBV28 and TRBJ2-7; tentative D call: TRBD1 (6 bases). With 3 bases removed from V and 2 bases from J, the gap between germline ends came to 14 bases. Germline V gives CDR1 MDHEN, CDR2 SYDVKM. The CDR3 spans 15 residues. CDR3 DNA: TGTGCCAGCAGTTTGACCGACAGGACGACCTACGAGCAGTACTTC. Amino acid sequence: CASSLTDRTTYEQYF.

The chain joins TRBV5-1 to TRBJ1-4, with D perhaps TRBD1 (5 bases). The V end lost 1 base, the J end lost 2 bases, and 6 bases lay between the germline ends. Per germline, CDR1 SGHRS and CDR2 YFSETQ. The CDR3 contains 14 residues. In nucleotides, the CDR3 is TGCGCCAGCAGCTTGAGGGGTACTAATGAAAAACTGTTTTTT. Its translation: CASSLRGTNEKLFF.

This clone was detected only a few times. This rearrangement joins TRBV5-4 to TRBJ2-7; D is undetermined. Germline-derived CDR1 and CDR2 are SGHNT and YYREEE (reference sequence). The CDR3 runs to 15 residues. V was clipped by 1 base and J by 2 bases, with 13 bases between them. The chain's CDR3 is CASSLPGPEPYEQYF. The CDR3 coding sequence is TGTGCCAGCAGCTTGCCGGGTCCCGAGCCCTACGAGCAGTACTTC.

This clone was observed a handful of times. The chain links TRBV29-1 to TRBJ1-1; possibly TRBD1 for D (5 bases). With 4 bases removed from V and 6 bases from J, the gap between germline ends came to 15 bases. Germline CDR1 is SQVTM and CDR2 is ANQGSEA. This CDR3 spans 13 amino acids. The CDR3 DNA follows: TGCAGCGTTGGTCGGGAGGGAGGGGCTGAAGCTTTCTTT. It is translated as CSVGREGGAEAFF. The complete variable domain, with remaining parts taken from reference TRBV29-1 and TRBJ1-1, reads SAVISQKPSRDICQRGTSLTIQCQVDSQVTMMFWYRQQPGQSLTLIATANQGSEATYESGFVIDKFPISRPNLTFSTLTVSNMSPEDSSIYLCSVGREGGAEAFFGQGTRLTVV.

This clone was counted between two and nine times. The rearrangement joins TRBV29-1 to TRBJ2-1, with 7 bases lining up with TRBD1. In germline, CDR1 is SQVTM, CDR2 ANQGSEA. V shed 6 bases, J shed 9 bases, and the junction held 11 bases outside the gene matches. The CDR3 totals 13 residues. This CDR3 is CSVQGDVESEQFF. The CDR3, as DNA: TGCAGCGTCCAGGGGGATGTAGAGAGTGAGCAGTTCTTC.

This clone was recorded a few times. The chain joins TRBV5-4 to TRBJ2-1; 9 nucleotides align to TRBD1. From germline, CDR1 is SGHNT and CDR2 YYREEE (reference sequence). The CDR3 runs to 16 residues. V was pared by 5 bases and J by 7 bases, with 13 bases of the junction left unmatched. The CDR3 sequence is CASRDRDREGKNEQFF. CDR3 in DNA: TGTGCCAGCAGAGATCGGGACAGGGAGGGGAAGAATGAGCAGTTCTTC.

CDR3 residues: CAISDPGQGVEGYTF. CDR3 coding DNA: TGTGCCATCAGTGACCCCGGACAGGGAGTGGAGGGCTACACCTTC. This chain connects TRBV10-3 to TRBJ1-2, with 8 bases aligning to TRBD1. Germline-derived CDR1 and CDR2 are ENHRY and SYGVKD. V shed 3 bases and J 8 bases; nucleotides not matched to a gene: 11. The CDR3 sequence is 15 residues long.

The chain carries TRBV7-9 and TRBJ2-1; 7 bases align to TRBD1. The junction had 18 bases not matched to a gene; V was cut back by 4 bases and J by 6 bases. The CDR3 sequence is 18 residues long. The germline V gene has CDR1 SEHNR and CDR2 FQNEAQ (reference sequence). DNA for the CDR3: TGTGCCAGCAGCTCGGGAAACCTCCGGGACAGCGGAACCAATGAGCAGTTCTTC. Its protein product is CASSSGNLRDSGTNEQFF.

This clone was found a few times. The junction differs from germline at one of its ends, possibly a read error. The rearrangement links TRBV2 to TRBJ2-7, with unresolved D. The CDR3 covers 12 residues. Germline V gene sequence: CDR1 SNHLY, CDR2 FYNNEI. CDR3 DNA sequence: TGTGCCAGCAAGAACCCCGGAGACCCCGAGGACTTC. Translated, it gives CASKNPGDPEDF.

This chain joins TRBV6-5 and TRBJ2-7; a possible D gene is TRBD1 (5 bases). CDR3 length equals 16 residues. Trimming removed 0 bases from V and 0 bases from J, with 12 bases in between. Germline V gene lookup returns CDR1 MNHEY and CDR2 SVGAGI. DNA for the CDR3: TGTGCCAGCAGTTACTCGGTTCTAGGGGTCTCCTACGAGCAGTACTTC. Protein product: CASSYSVLGVSYEQYF.

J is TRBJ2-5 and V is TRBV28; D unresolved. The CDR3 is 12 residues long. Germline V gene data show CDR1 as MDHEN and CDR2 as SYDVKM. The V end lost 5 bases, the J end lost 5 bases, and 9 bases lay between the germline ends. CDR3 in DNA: TGTGCCAGCAGTACAAGTCTGGAGACCCAGTACTTC. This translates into CASSTSLETQYF.

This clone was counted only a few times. Here the CDR3 DNA reads TGTGCCACCAGCACGGGAGGACTAGGCTGGCACACCGGGGAGCTGTTTTTT. Its protein product is CATSTGGLGWHTGELFF. This chain connects TRBV15 to TRBJ2-2, with TRBD2 identical over 7 bases. The trim removed 4 bases at V and 3 bases at J, leaving 11 bases unmatched. CDR1 is LNHNV and CDR2 is YYDKDF in the germline V gene (reference sequence). The CDR3 covers 17 residues.

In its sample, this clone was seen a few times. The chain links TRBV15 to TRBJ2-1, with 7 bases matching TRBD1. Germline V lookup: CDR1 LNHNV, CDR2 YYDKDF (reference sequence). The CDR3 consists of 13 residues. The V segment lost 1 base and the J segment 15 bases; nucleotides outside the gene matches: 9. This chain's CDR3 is CATSRVQDRVAFF. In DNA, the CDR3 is TGTGCCACCAGCAGAGTCCAAGACAGGGTCGCGTTCTTC.

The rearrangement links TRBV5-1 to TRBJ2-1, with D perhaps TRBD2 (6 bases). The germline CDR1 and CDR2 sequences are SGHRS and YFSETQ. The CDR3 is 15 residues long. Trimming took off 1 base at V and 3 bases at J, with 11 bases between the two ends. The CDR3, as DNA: TGCGCCAGCAGCTTGCGCGGGGCGGACTACAATGAGCAGTTCTTC. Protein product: CASSLRGADYNEQFF. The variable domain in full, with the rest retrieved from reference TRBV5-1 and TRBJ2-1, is KAGVTQTPRYLIKTRGQQVTLSCSPISGHRSVSWYQQTPGQGLQFLFEYFSETQRNKGNFPGRFSGRQFSNSRSEMNVSTLELGDSALYLCASSLRGADYNEQFFGPGTRLTVL.

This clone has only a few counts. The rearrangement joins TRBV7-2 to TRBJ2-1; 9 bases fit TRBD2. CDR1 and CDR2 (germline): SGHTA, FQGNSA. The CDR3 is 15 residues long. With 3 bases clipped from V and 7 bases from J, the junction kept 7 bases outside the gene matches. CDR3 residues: CASSLAAGGNNEQFF. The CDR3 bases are TGTGCCAGCAGCTTGGCGGCGGGGGGGAATAATGAGCAGTTCTTC.